This TCR beta chain was recorded in a study of PD-L1 blockade in urothelial cancer. Study-wide background: At 3 weeks (second dose) and 6 weeks after starting treatment, blood was analyzed.

Data came from immunoSEQ multiplex PCR; TCRdb stores just in-frame clones and leaves some out. The sample carries tens of thousands of clones, more than 75% recorded once. The length of the CDR3 is 13 residues. Per germline, CDR1 SGHRS and CDR2 YFSETQ. Trimming removed 3 bases at V and 1 base at J, with 7 bases between. This sample's time point: peripheral blood 6 weeks after treatment start. V gene TRBV5-1 combines with J gene TRBJ2-5; TRBD1 might be the D (6 bases). The material was PBMCs, obtained around atezolizumab (anti-PD-L1) treatment. The TCR originated in a man in his 70s with urothelial cancer. The CDR3: CASSWTAQETQYF. For the CDR3, the DNA is TGCGCCAGCAGCTGGACAGCCCAAGAGACCCAGTACTTC.